This entry is about one TCR beta chain. These data originate in a study of shared clonotypes between healthy human individuals. Germline V gene data show CDR1 as ENHRY and CDR2 as SYGVKD. The CDR3 extends over 13 amino acids. The V and J ends lost 4 bases and 9 bases respectively, with 13 bases between them. Assay runs were performed at deep level. Assay: immunoSEQ multiplex PCR; the TCRdb copy retains only in-frame clones and omits some. Among 950,000 to 1,100,000 clones listed, around 78% were seen once. Material for sequencing was memory CD4+ T cells from PBMCs. Subset given: CD45RA-negative fraction. This chain joins TRBV10-3 and TRBJ1-5; D gene unclear. The source of this sequence is a man in his late teens or twenties in good health. Some clones in this sample may be carry-over from other donors' samples. The CDR3 loop reads CAISANRDPPQHF. As DNA, the CDR3 is TGTGCCATCAGTGCCAACCGCGATCCGCCCCAGCATTTT.